The sequence of this T cell receptor (beta chain) was determined in a study of T cells after yellow fever vaccination (dated by TCRdb to the late 2010s). With respect to the entire study: Libraries from fractions with low cell numbers were prepared with the SMART-Seq v4 Ultra Low Input RNA kit. To follow T-cell clones before and after both primary and booster YFV17D yellow fever vaccination, bulk TCR alpha and beta repertoires underwent longitudinal sequencing. Two healthy male donors, one aged 18 to 30 and one aged 30 to 40 years, made up the cohort. Blood was collected at multiple timepoints before and after primary and secondary immunization, and bulk PBMC replicates and cell subsets were isolated.

General findings and caveats noted by the study authors: Computational filtering was required because FACS-sorted repertoires could contain abundant contaminating clonotypes from the bulk population. A small share of clonotypes occurred in both CD4 and CD8 compartments, likely arising from convergent recombination. Most clones expanded after primary vaccination were re-detected after the booster (almost 97% of CD4 and approximately 85% of CD8), suggesting broad memory maintenance. Compared with the primary T-cell response, the secondary T-cell response was faster but weaker, reaching its peak on day 5 rather than on day 15. Because only a couple of donors were included in the study, the extent to which the findings can be generalized is limited.

This clonotype was observed many times. Its antigen remains unidentified. It has no much larger one-base neighbor in the sample; base qualities were not kept. TCR cDNA was synthesized by 5'RACE template switching, through which a universal primer site and unique molecular identifiers were introduced. Priming for cDNA synthesis came from both the TCR alpha and TCR beta constant segments. Two PCR steps were used to amplify libraries, with sample barcodes and sequencing adapters being added in the second step. Sequencing of the libraries was done on either Illumina HiSeq 2500 (2x100 bp) or NovaSeq (2x150 bp). The paper's data handling went like this. Reads were demultiplexed and collapsed into UMI consensus sequences with MIGEC, and V(D)J alignment was performed with MiXCR. Vaccine-responding clonotypes were identified with edgeR using replicate PBMC samples, with FDR below 0.01 and a log2 fold change above 5 up to day 15 being required. Each bulk clonotype received a CD4 or CD8 identity based on whether the sequenced CD4 or CD8 repertoire contained that clonotype at higher abundance. TCRdb reran the public reads through fastp at Q25 and MiXCR, keeping productive beta chains. Rows merge per CDR3 protein into single entries with the most common DNA and genes. The V and J calls were not made by the authors but by TCRdb's processing. The sample table records some 350,000 distinct CDR3 sequences; roughly 6.1% of these occur just once. The ten most abundant clones make up 15% of the sample.

CDR1 and CDR2 were assigned from the germline V gene as SGHVS and FNYEAQ. V sheds 4 bases and J sheds 5 bases, leaving 12 bases between their ends. The CDR3, cysteine through phenylalanine, is 14 amino acids long. The kept DNA is CDR3 alone, 42 bases in frame from the first base. The label giving this sample's treatment or condition can be read as: live attenuated yellow fever vaccine strain. At each blood-draw timepoint, two biological replicates of bulk PBMCs were obtained. A standard Ficoll-Paque protocol was used to isolate PBMCs from peripheral blood. TriZol was used to extract RNA from bulk PBMCs, CD4 and CD8 fractions, and dextramer-positive and dextramer-negative fractions.

Here the chain combines TRBV7-6 and TRBJ2-1; the D gene cannot be resolved beyond TRBD1 or TRBD2, each matching 5 bases. This TCR was recovered from a man aged 30 to 39 who received the YFV17D yellow fever vaccine. The sample here was PBMCs, taken 5 days after the yellow fever booster vaccination. The nucleotides are TGTGCCAGCAGCTACCAGGGACCTAACAATGAGCAGTTCTTC. This encodes CASSYQGPNNEQFF. When the CDR3 is completed using the reference TRBV7-6 and TRBJ2-1 genes on either side, the full variable domain is GAGVSQSPRYKVTKRGQDVALRCDPISGHVSLYWYRQALGQGPEFLTYFNYEAQQDKSGLPNDRFSAERPEGSISTLTIQRTEQRDSAMYRCASSYQGPNNEQFFGPGTRLTVL.